Listed here is a single T cell receptor (beta chain). Its antigen is as yet unknown. The sample is drawn from a study of T cells in pancreatic ductal adenocarcinoma. The CDR3 has 14 residues. From germline, CDR1 is LNHDA and CDR2 SQIVND (reference sequence). V gave up 8 bases and J gave up 8 bases; unmatched junction bases: 6. General study results and limits: Unique clonotypes were about 8.2-fold more numerous in blood than in tumor.

The selected patients with pancreatic ductal adenocarcinoma had surgery but no neoadjuvant therapy. Assay: immunoSEQ multiplex PCR; the TCRdb copy retains only in-frame clones and omits some. The sample has over 90,000 clones, about 95% seen once; the top ten hold under 3.5%. The TCR was taken from a human donor with pancreatic ductal adenocarcinoma. The V call is TRBV19, the J call TRBJ2-1; 13 bases are shared with TRBD2. Sequencing was performed on PBMCs. As DNA, the CDR3 is TGTGCCAGTGGCACTAGCGGGAGGGCCGATGAGCAGTTCTTC. Its translation: CASGTSGRADEQFF.